The 30 T cell receptor beta chains reported below all come from one sample, sequenced in a study of Ad26.COV2.S vaccination and SARS-CoV-2 variants (dated by TCRdb to the early 2020s). The treatment or condition label, as the study defines it: about 20 received Ad26.COV2.S at low or high dose, single or two shots; roughly 5 received placebo; per-sample allocation not given. For vaccine and placebo recipients, repertoires were sequenced using samples collected on day 63 after the first injection. Libraries were made using the immunoSEQ multiplex PCR assay. TCRdb limited this immuneACCESS table to in-frame rearrangements with V and J called. A share of clones is missing; checked studies link under half to unresolved V genes, and the rest is unexplained. This sample holds about 350,000 clones; approximately 90% were observed only once. Of the sample, 6.4% is held by the ten largest clones. The specimen comprised peripheral blood, sampled in a trial of Ad26.COV2.S vaccine versus placebo. These receptors all stem from a person aged 18-65 years who received the Ad26.COV2.S COVID-19 vaccine or a placebo.

This rearrangement joins TRBV28 to TRBJ1-4; unclear D gene. Trimming stripped 5 bases from V and 14 bases from J, with 15 bases between. Germline V gives CDR1 MDHEN, CDR2 SYDVKM. The CDR3 has 12 residues. CDR3 in DNA: TGTGCCAGCAGTCCGACCGTCCTTACGCTGTTTTTT. As protein: CASSPTVLTLFF.

The CDR3 DNA is TGCGCCAGCAGCCAAGAAGTGCTGAACACTGAAGCTTTCTTT. It codes for CASSQEVLNTEAFF. The V call is TRBV4-3, the J call TRBJ1-1, with unresolved D. Trimming removed 0 bases from V and 0 bases from J, with 5 bases in between. Germline V gene data show CDR1 as LGHNA and CDR2 as YSLEER. This CDR3 is built from 14 residues.

The chain recombines TRBV27 with TRBJ1-6; D gene ambiguous. The CDR3 has 12 amino acids. The germline V gene has CDR1 MNHEY and CDR2 SMNVEV (reference sequence). CDR3 residues: CATSFYNSPLHF. DNA for the CDR3: TGTGCGACTTCGTTTTATAATTCACCCCTCCACTTT.

V gene TRBV5-1 combines with J gene TRBJ1-3; D may be TRBD1 (5 bases). Germline-derived CDR1 and CDR2 are SGHRS and YFSETQ. The CDR3 covers 16 residues. V lost 1 base and J 0 bases, leaving 11 bases between the germline ends. The CDR3 protein is CASSLQGESSGNTIYF. For the CDR3, the DNA is TGCGCCAGCAGCTTGCAAGGGGAAAGCTCTGGAAACACCATATATTTT. Combining the CDR3 with reference TRBV5-1 and TRBJ1-3 gives the whole variable domain KAGVTQTPRYLIKTRGQQVTLSCSPISGHRSVSWYQQTPGQGLQFLFEYFSETQRNKGNFPGRFSGRQFSNSRSEMNVSTLELGDSALYLCASSLQGESSGNTIYFGEGSWLTVV.

V usage is TRBV5-4 and J usage is TRBJ1-6; D unresolved. The CDR3 contains 17 residues. Per germline, CDR1 SGHNT and CDR2 YYREEE (reference sequence). V dropped 0 bases and J dropped 6 bases, with 16 bases sitting between them. CDR3: CASSLESGRAGNSPLHF. CDR3 coding DNA: TGTGCCAGCAGCTTGGAATCGGGGAGGGCCGGTAATTCACCCCTCCACTTT.

The chain joins TRBV6-2 or TRBV6-3 to TRBJ2-3; 14 nucleotides line up with TRBD2. Trimming at V came to 6 bases and at J to 5 bases, leaving 10 bases not matched to a gene. The CDR3 extends over 17 amino acids. Germline values: CDR1 MNHEY, CDR2 SVGEGT. CDR3 amino acids: CASSQSEGTSGRDTQYF. The CDR3 DNA sequence: TGTGCCAGCAGCCAAAGCGAAGGGACTAGCGGGAGAGATACGCAGTATTTT.

The rearrangement links TRBV5-4 to TRBJ2-2; D may be TRBD1 (6 bases). Trimming took 4 bases from V and 8 from J, leaving 21 bases between them. Germline CDR1 SGHNT, CDR2 YYREEE (reference sequence). This CDR3 is built from 16 residues. The CDR3 spells CASSPVGAPKGGELFF. The CDR3 region has the DNA TGTGCCAGCAGCCCCGTGGGGGCCCCCAAGGGGGGGGAGCTGTTTTTT.

With regard to this clone: One end of the junction varies from germline; a read error may be responsible. The chain couples TRBV19 to TRBJ1-1; perhaps TRBD1 as D (6 bases). The germline V gene has CDR1 LNHDA and CDR2 SQIVND (reference sequence). CDR3 length: 11 residues. The CDR3 protein is CASFASRGLNF. In nucleotides, the CDR3 is TGTGCCAGTTTCGCATCCAGGGGTTTGAACTTT.

This clone was recorded a few times. The chain joins TRBV7-2 to TRBJ2-7; D perhaps matches TRBD2 (6 bases). This CDR3 comprises 14 residues. The V gene lost 3 bases and the J gene lost 2 bases, with 11 bases spanning the gap. Germline values: CDR1 SGHTA, CDR2 FQGNSA. This CDR3 reads CASSFLEGTYEQYF. The CDR3 DNA follows: TGTGCCAGCAGCTTCCTGGAGGGGACCTACGAGCAGTACTTC.

CDR3 nucleotides: TGTGCCAGCAGCGCTCAGGTAACGAACACTGAAGCTTTCTTT. Protein: CASSAQVTNTEAFF. This chain connects TRBV9 to TRBJ1-1; D uncertain. The CDR3 covers 14 residues. V lost 3 bases, J lost 1 base, and 10 bases lay in between. CDR1 and CDR2 from the germline V gene are SGDLS and YYNGEE.

This chain uses TRBV6-5 with TRBJ2-7; TRBD1 or TRBD2 may be the D gene (5 bases each). This CDR3 contains 13 residues. Trimming removed 2 bases from V and 2 bases from J, with 7 bases in between. Per germline, CDR1 MNHEY and CDR2 SVGAGI. Here the CDR3 reads CASSYEGTYEQYF. In DNA, the CDR3 is TGTGCCAGCAGTTACGAGGGGACCTACGAGCAGTACTTC.

This clone was recorded once. V usage is TRBV5-8 and J usage is TRBJ2-7, with D possibly being TRBD1 (6 bases). Germline CDR1 reads SGHTS; CDR2 reads YDEGEE. Trimming pared 2 bases from V and 2 bases from J, leaving 20 bases between. There are 17 residues in the CDR3. The CDR3 region is CASSLFWTALTAYEQYF. Written as DNA, the CDR3 is TGTGCCAGCAGCTTATTCTGGACAGCCCTCACAGCCTACGAGCAGTACTTC.

The chain combines TRBV10-3 with TRBJ2-3; D not resolved. The CDR3 runs 14 residues. The V end was cut by 0 bases, the J end by 0 bases, with 4 bases between. Germline loops: CDR1 ENHRY, CDR2 SYGVKD. The CDR3 nucleotides are TGTGCCATCAGTGAGTCTGTTAGCACAGATACGCAGTATTTT. Its translation: CAISESVSTDTQYF.

This sequence joins TRBV5-5 and TRBJ2-3, with D possibly TRBD2 on 6 matching bases. V lost 4 bases, J lost 0 bases, and 12 bases lay in between. Germline V gene sequence: CDR1 SGHKS, CDR2 YYEKEE (reference sequence). The CDR3 is 15 amino acids. The CDR3 coding sequence is TGTGCCAGCAGCACGAGAGGACTAAGCACAGATACGCAGTATTTT. The encoded protein is CASSTRGLSTDTQYF.

The DNA of the CDR3 is TGTGCCAGCAGCCAAACGACACGCGGGTTATACACCGGGGAGCTGTTTTTT. Translating gives CASSQTTRGLYTGELFF. The V call is TRBV7-3, the J call TRBJ2-2; TRBD2 might be the D (5 bases). CDR3 size: 17 residues. Trimming removed 5 bases from V and 3 bases from J, with 19 bases in between. The V gene's germline CDR1 is SGHTA and CDR2 FQGTGA.

This chain uses TRBV5-1 with TRBJ2-3; D remains ambiguous. Trimming cost V 1 base and J 3 bases, with 12 bases left between them. This CDR3 comprises 15 residues. The germline V gene has CDR1 SGHRS and CDR2 YFSETQ. CDR3 bases: TGCGCCAGCAGCTTGACTGGAGAATTGACAGATACGCAGTATTTT. Encoded protein: CASSLTGELTDTQYF.

The chain uses TRBV7-8 and TRBJ2-2, with D uncertain. This CDR3 is built from 17 residues. CDR1 SGHVS and CDR2 FQNEAQ come from the germline V gene. Trimming left V 7 bases short and J 6 bases short, with 24 bases between. The CDR3 bases are TGTGCCAGCACCCCGATCAGGCCCCCGTTGATGCCCGGGGAGCTGTTTTTT. This codes for CASTPIRPPLMPGELFF.

The chain joins TRBV5-5 to TRBJ1-5; a weak D match, TRBD1 (6 bases). The CDR3 is 15 amino acids. Germline-derived CDR1 and CDR2 are SGHKS and YYEKEE (reference sequence). The V end was cut by 0 bases, the J end by 3 bases, with 10 bases between. Here the CDR3 reads CASSLGQVTNQPQHF. CDR3 DNA: TGTGCCAGCAGCTTGGGACAGGTCACCAATCAGCCCCAGCATTTT.

This clone is a singleton in its sample. The rearrangement joins TRBV14 to TRBJ2-5, with a tentative D call TRBD1 (6 bases). V was trimmed by 6 bases and J by 5 bases, leaving 13 bases between them. The CDR3 loop spans 13 amino acids. The V gene's germline CDR1 is SGHDN and CDR2 FVKESK. The DNA for the CDR3 is TGTGCCAGCAGTCAGATAGGACAGGAGACCCAGTACTTC. Residues: CASSQIGQETQYF.

The chain is built from TRBV6-5 and TRBJ1-5; unclear D gene. Per the germline V gene, CDR1 is MNHEY and CDR2 is SVGAGI. V was trimmed by 8 bases and J by 2 bases, leaving 10 bases between them. The CDR3 sequence is 13 residues long. Here the CDR3 DNA reads TGTGCCAGCCTAGAGGGAGGCAATCAGCCCCAGCATTTT. This translates into CASLEGGNQPQHF.

The chain employs TRBV19 and TRBJ2-1; possibly TRBD2 for D (5 bases). This CDR3 spans 16 amino acids. V lost 1 base to trimming and J lost 3 bases, with 13 bases between them. Germline CDR1 and CDR2: LNHDA and SQIVND (reference sequence). The CDR3 region is CASSIGRGEHYNEQFF. In nucleotides, the CDR3 is TGTGCCAGTAGTATAGGTCGGGGAGAGCACTACAATGAGCAGTTCTTC.

The chain is built from TRBV4-3 and TRBJ1-1; D unclear. From germline, CDR1 is LGHNA and CDR2 YSLEER. V gave up 2 bases and J gave up 1 base, with 8 bases separating them. The CDR3 is 14 amino acids. In nucleotides, the CDR3 is TGCGCCAGCAGCCAATGGCCAGGGAACACTGAAGCTTTCTTT. The encoded protein is CASSQWPGNTEAFF.

This chain connects TRBV2 to TRBJ2-2; 16 positions match TRBD2. The CDR3 loop spans 16 amino acids. Trimming removed 5 bases from V and 6 bases from J; junction bases left unmatched: 3. Germline values: CDR1 SNHLY, CDR2 FYNNEI. CDR3 residues: CASSTGTSGGAGELFF. The CDR3 bases are TGTGCCAGCAGTACCGGGACTAGCGGGGGGGCCGGGGAGCTGTTTTTT.

The J gene is TRBJ1-1, the V gene TRBV4-3; D remains ambiguous. The ends were cut back, 1 base at V and 3 bases at J, with 12 bases in the middle. The CDR3 is 15 amino acids. Germline V gene sequence: CDR1 LGHNA, CDR2 YSLEER. CDR3 DNA: TGCGCCAGCAGCCAAGGCCACCGGTTGGACACTGAAGCTTTCTTT. Residues: CASSQGHRLDTEAFF.

This chain joins TRBV27 and TRBJ1-1; D not resolved. Germline CDR1 reads MNHEY; CDR2 reads SMNVEV (reference sequence). There are 13 residues in the CDR3. V was trimmed by 4 bases and J by 3 bases, leaving 9 bases between them. This CDR3 reads CASSSGKDTEAFF. Written as DNA, the CDR3 is TGTGCCAGCAGTTCCGGAAAGGACACTGAAGCTTTCTTT.

The chain recombines TRBV5-6 with TRBJ2-5, with no clear D. Germline lookup yields CDR1 SGHDT and CDR2 YYEEEE. The CDR3 is 14 residues long. V lost 0 bases and J lost 1, with 7 bases in between. Here the CDR3 reads CASSLASSQETQYF. The CDR3 DNA is TGTGCCAGCAGCTTGGCCAGCTCCCAAGAGACCCAGTACTTC.

This rearrangement joins TRBV7-9 to TRBJ1-1; a possible D gene is TRBD1 (6 bases). The CDR3 totals 13 residues. Germline CDR1 is SEHNR and CDR2 is FQNEAQ (reference sequence). Trimming cost V 6 bases and J 2 bases, with 10 bases left between them. This CDR3 reads CASSQDSNTEAFF. The CDR3 DNA sequence: TGTGCCAGCAGTCAGGACAGTAACACTGAAGCTTTCTTT.

The chain couples TRBV6-5 to TRBJ1-1, with D possibly matching TRBD1 (6 bases). Looked up from germline, CDR1 is MNHEY and CDR2 is SVGAGI. Deletions cut 6 bases from V and 3 bases from J, with 14 bases between. CDR3 length: 14 amino acids. This CDR3 is CASRAPAGDTEAFF. In nucleotides, the CDR3 is TGTGCCAGCAGGGCCCCGGCAGGGGACACTGAAGCTTTCTTT.

The chain has TRBV6-2 or TRBV6-3 and TRBJ1-6; D ambiguous. The CDR3 runs 15 residues. Germline-derived CDR1 and CDR2 are MNHEY and SVGEGT. Trimming took 2 bases from V and 0 from J, leaving 5 bases between them. CDR3 DNA sequence: TGTGCCAGCAGTTACCGGGCCTCCTATAATTCACCCCTCCACTTT. Amino acids: CASSYRASYNSPLHF.

The V gene is TRBV6-1, the J gene TRBJ1-1; D is perhaps TRBD1 (5 bases). Germline V gene sequence: CDR1 MNHNS, CDR2 SASEGT. CDR3 length equals 16 residues. V was trimmed by 4 bases and J by 1 base, leaving 16 bases between them. The CDR3 nucleotides are TGTGCCAGCAGTGTACTACCGTTTGGGACGAACACTGAAGCTTTCTTT. Translated: CASSVLPFGTNTEAFF.